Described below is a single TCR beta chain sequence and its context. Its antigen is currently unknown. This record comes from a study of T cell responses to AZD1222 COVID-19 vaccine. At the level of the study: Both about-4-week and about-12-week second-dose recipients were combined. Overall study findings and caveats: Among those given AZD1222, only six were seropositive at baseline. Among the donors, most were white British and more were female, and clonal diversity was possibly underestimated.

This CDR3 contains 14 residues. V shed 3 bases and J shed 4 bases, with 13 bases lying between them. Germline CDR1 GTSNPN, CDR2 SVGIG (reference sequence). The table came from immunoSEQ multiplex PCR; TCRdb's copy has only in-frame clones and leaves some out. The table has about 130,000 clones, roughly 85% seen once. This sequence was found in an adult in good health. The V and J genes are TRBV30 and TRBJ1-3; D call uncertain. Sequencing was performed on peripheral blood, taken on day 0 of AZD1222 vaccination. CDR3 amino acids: CAWRVGHSGNTIYF. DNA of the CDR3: TGTGCCTGGAGAGTCGGGCACTCCGGAAACACCATATATTTT.